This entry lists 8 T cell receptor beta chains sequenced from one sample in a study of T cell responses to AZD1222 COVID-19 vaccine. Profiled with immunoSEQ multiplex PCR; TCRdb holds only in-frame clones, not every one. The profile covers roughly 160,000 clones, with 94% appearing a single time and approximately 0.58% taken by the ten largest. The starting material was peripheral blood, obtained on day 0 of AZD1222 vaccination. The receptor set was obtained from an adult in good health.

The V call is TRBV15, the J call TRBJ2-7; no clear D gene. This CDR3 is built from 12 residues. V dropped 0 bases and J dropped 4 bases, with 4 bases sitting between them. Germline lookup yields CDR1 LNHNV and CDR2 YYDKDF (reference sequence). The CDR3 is CATSRDIYEQYF. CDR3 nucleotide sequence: TGTGCCACCAGCAGAGATATATACGAGCAGTACTTC.

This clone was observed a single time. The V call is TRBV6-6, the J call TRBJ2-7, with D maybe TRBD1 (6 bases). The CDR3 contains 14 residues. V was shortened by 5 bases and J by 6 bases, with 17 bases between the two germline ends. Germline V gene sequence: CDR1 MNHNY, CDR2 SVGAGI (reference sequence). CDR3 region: CASSPPTGWAEQYF. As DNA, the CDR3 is TGTGCCAGCAGTCCCCCAACAGGGTGGGCCGAGCAGTACTTC.

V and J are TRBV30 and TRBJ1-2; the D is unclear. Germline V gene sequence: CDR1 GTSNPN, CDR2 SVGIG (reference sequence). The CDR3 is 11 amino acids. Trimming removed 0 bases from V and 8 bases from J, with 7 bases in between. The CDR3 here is CAWSVQGGYTF. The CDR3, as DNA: TGTGCCTGGAGTGTACAAGGAGGCTACACCTTC. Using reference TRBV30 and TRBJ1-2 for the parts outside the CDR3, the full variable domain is SQTIHQWPATLVQPVGSPLSLECTVEGTSNPNLYWYRQAAGRGLQLLFYSVGIGQISSEVPQNLSASRPQDRQFILSSKKLLLSDSGFYLCAWSVQGGYTFGSGTRLTVV.

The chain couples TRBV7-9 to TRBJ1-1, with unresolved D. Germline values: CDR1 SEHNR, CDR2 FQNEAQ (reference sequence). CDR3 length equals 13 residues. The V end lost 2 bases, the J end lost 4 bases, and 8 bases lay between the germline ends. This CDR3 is CASSLKATTEAFF. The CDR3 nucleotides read TGTGCCAGCAGCTTAAAGGCGACCACTGAAGCTTTCTTT.

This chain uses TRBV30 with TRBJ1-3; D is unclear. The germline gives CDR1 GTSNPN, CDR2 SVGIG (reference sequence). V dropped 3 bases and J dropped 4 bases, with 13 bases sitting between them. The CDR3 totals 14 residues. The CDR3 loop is CAWRGLRWGNTIYF. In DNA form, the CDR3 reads TGTGCCTGGAGGGGTTTACGCTGGGGAAACACCATATATTTT.

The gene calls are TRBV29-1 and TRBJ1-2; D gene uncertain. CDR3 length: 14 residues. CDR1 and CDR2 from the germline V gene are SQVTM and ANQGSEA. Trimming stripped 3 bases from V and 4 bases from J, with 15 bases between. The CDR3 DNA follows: TGCAGCGTTGATCCCTACAGTAGCGTCTATGGCTACACCTTC. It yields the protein CSVDPYSSVYGYTF. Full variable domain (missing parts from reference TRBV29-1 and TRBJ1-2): SAVISQKPSRDICQRGTSLTIQCQVDSQVTMMFWYRQQPGQSLTLIATANQGSEATYESGFVIDKFPISRPNLTFSTLTVSNMSPEDSSIYLCSVDPYSSVYGYTFGSGTRLTVV.

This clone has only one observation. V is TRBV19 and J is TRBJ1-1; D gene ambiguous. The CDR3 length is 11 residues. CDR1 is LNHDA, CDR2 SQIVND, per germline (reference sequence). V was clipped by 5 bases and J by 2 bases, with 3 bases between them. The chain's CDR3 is CASSFNTEAFF. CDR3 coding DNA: TGTGCCAGTAGTTTCAACACTGAAGCTTTCTTT.

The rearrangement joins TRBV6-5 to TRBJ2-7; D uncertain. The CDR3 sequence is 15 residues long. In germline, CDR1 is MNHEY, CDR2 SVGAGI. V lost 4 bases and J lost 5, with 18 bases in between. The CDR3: CASSSPKAVLDEQYF. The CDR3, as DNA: TGTGCCAGCAGTTCCCCTAAAGCTGTTCTCGACGAGCAGTACTTC.